A single sample is the source of the 29 T cell receptor beta chains below, sequenced in a study of CD8+ T cells in alopecia areata. After isolation, RNA underwent reverse transcription to generate cDNA as the sequencing template. Sequenced by immunoSEQ multiplex PCR; TCRdb stores in-frame clones only, minus some. In the table there are some 210,000 clones, approximately 52% of which are singletons. The source material was CD4+ T cells sorted from blood, sampled at week 0. Source of these receptors: a human donor with alopecia areata.

This rearrangement joins TRBV7-8 to TRBJ2-1, with D uncertain. Trimming cost V 5 bases and J 8 bases, with 13 bases left between them. CDR3 size: 13 residues. Germline CDR1 SGHVS, CDR2 FQNEAQ. CDR3 loop: CASSPKNGDEQFF. In DNA form, the CDR3 reads TGTGCCAGCAGCCCGAAAAACGGCGATGAGCAGTTCTTC.

This rearrangement joins TRBV5-1 to TRBJ2-3, with D uncertain. V lost 0 bases, J lost 3 bases, and 8 bases lay in between. Germline CDR1 SGHRS, CDR2 YFSETQ. CDR3 length equals 14 residues. In DNA form, the CDR3 reads TGCGCCAGCAGCTTGGGTTACGGGACAGATACGCAGTATTTT. Residues: CASSLGYGTDTQYF.

The rearrangement uses TRBV30 and TRBJ2-1, with TRBD2 identical over 12 bases. The V gene end was trimmed by 4 bases and the J gene end by 5 bases; junction bases not matched to a gene: 6. The CDR3 has 15 residues. Germline V CDR1 and CDR2: GTSNPN, SVGIG (reference sequence). Here the CDR3 DNA reads TGTGCCTGGACAGGGGGACTAGCGGGTCACAATGAGCAGTTCTTC. It yields the protein CAWTGGLAGHNEQFF.

The V gene is TRBV2, the J gene TRBJ2-6; D is unresolved. CDR3 length equals 13 residues. CDR1 is SNHLY, CDR2 FYNNEI, per germline. Trimming removed 6 bases from V and 0 bases from J, with 3 bases in between. CDR3 DNA: TGTGCCAGCAGGAACTCTGGGGCCAACGTCCTGACTTTC. Encoded protein: CASRNSGANVLTF.

The chain joins TRBV29-1 to TRBJ2-1; no definite D call. The CDR3 length is 12 residues. Per germline, CDR1 SQVTM and CDR2 ANQGSEA. With 4 bases removed from V and 7 bases from J, the gap between germline ends came to 11 bases. The CDR3 coding sequence is TGCAGCGTTGGGGCCGTTAGTAATGAGCAGTTCTTC. Translation: CSVGAVSNEQFF.

The rearrangement links TRBV5-1 to TRBJ2-7; D may correspond to TRBD1 or TRBD2 (5 bases each). There are 13 residues in the CDR3. Trimming pared 4 bases from V and 5 bases from J, leaving 13 bases between. Germline assignment: CDR1 SGHRS and CDR2 YFSETQ. CDR3 sequence: CASSEGFRNEQYF. DNA of the CDR3: TGCGCCAGCAGCGAGGGGTTCAGGAACGAGCAGTACTTC.

The chain is built from TRBV6-5 and TRBJ2-7; 8 nucleotides line up with TRBD1. The V segment lost 6 bases and the J segment 2 bases; nucleotides outside the gene matches: 9. Germline lookup yields CDR1 MNHEY and CDR2 SVGAGI. The CDR3 is made up of 15 amino acids. The CDR3 loop is CASRMGSGGAYEQYF. The CDR3 DNA reads as TGTGCCAGCAGGATGGGGTCAGGGGGCGCCTACGAGCAGTACTTC.

V is TRBV7-9 and J is TRBJ1-1; D ambiguous. CDR1 is SEHNR and CDR2 is FQNEAQ in the germline V gene (reference sequence). The V end lost 3 bases, the J end lost 2 bases, and 10 bases lay between the germline ends. The CDR3 runs 14 residues. CDR3 bases: TGTGCCAGCAGCTTTGGGCAGCTAAACACTGAAGCTTTCTTT. Translation: CASSFGQLNTEAFF.

The genes are TRBV5-6 and TRBJ2-5, with TRBD2 matching 11 bases. The CDR3 has 14 residues. Germline loops: CDR1 SGHDT, CDR2 YYEEEE. The V segment lost 1 base and the J segment 4 bases; nucleotides outside the gene matches: 0. The CDR3 sequence is CASSLTSGRETQYF. CDR3 nucleotide sequence: TGTGCCAGCAGCTTGACTAGCGGGAGAGAGACCCAGTACTTC. Full variable domain (rest looked up from reference TRBV5-6 and TRBJ2-5): DAGVTQSPTHLIKTRGQQVTLRCSPKSGHDTVSWYQQALGQGPQFIFQYYEEEERQRGNFPDRFSGHQFPNYSSELNVNALLLGDSALYLCASSLTSGRETQYFGPGTRLLVL.

The rearrangement joins TRBV7-2 to TRBJ1-1, with D possibly matching TRBD1 (5 bases). Trimming pared 3 bases from V and 4 bases from J, leaving 15 bases between. CDR3 length: 15 amino acids. Germline V gives CDR1 SGHTA, CDR2 FQGNSA. The CDR3 loop is CASSLGVQGGTEAFF. The CDR3 DNA is TGTGCCAGCAGCTTGGGGGTGCAGGGTGGCACTGAAGCTTTCTTT.

The chain links TRBV25-1 to TRBJ2-5, with a weak D call TRBD2 (6 bases). This CDR3 is 13 amino acids long. Germline CDR1 MGHDK, CDR2 SYGVNS. Trimming took 7 bases from V and 1 from J, leaving 10 bases between them. For the CDR3, the DNA is TGTGCCAGCAACCGCGGGGTCCAAGAGACCCAGTACTTC. It codes for CASNRGVQETQYF.

V gene TRBV15 combines with J gene TRBJ1-2, with TRBD1 matching over 8 bases. Germline assignment: CDR1 LNHNV and CDR2 YYDKDF (reference sequence). The J segment lost 1 base and the V segment lost 5 bases, leaving 9 bases of the junction unmatched. The CDR3 has 16 amino acids. CDR3 nucleotide sequence: TGTGCCACCAGCGGCCTTGGGGACAGGCTTAACTATGGCTACACCTTC. It is translated as CATSGLGDRLNYGYTF. The variable domain in full, completed from reference TRBV15 and TRBJ1-2, reads DAMVIQNPRYQVTQFGKPVTLSCSQTLNHNVMYWYQQKSSQAPKLLFHYYDKDFNNEADTPDNFQSRRPNTSFCFLDIRSPGLGDTAMYLCATSGLGDRLNYGYTFGSGTRLTVV.

In its sample, this clone was seen many times. Other DNA sequences from this sample encode an identical CDR3 as well. This rearrangement joins TRBV30 to TRBJ1-1; 8 bases are shared with TRBD1. V lost 0 bases, J lost 5 bases, and 5 bases stayed unmatched. Germline V gene sequence: CDR1 GTSNPN, CDR2 SVGIG (reference sequence). CDR3 length: 14 amino acids. CDR3 nucleotide sequence: TGTGCCTGGAGTGTACTCAGGGGGCGGACTGAAGCTTTCTTT. Its protein is CAWSVLRGRTEAFF.

The V call is TRBV6-1, the J call TRBJ2-7, with D possibly TRBD1 on 5 matching bases. Germline-derived CDR1 and CDR2 are MNHNS and SASEGT. The CDR3 runs 11 residues. V was pared by 6 bases and J by 6 bases, with 9 bases between. As DNA, the CDR3 is TGTGCCAGCAGCCAGGGTGGCGAGCAGTACTTC. As protein: CASSQGGEQYF.

In this sample, this clone turned up once. The V gene is TRBV18, the J gene TRBJ1-1; D possibly corresponds to TRBD1 (5 bases). CDR1 and CDR2 (germline): KGHSH, LQKENI. V lost 3 bases and J 0 bases, leaving 14 bases between the germline ends. The length of the CDR3 is 16 residues. The CDR3 DNA follows: TGTGCCAGCTCACCCGACAGCTATGAACTGAACACTGAAGCTTTCTTT. This sequence encodes CASSPDSYELNTEAFF. Variable domain in full (rest from reference TRBV18 and TRBJ1-1): NAGVMQNPRHLVRRRGQEARLRCSPMKGHSHVYWYRQLPEEGLKFMVYLQKENIIDESGMPKERFSAEFPKEGPSILRIQQVVRGDSAAYFCASSPDSYELNTEAFFGQGTRLTVV.

This rearrangement joins TRBV30 to TRBJ2-7; D possibly corresponds to TRBD1 (5 bases). In germline, CDR1 is GTSNPN, CDR2 SVGIG (reference sequence). Trimming left V 0 bases short and J 6 bases short, with 15 bases between. The CDR3 has 14 residues. CDR3 loop: CAWSVPTGAAEQYF. CDR3 nucleotide sequence: TGTGCCTGGAGTGTACCCACTGGGGCAGCCGAGCAGTACTTC.

This sequence joins TRBV2 and TRBJ1-6; a possible D gene is TRBD1 (6 bases). V lost 5 bases to trimming and J lost 7 bases, with 18 bases between them. Germline V lookup: CDR1 SNHLY, CDR2 FYNNEI. The CDR3 extends over 16 amino acids. CDR3 amino acids: CASSLKPDRTNSPLHF. CDR3 DNA: TGTGCCAGCAGTCTAAAACCGGACAGAACGAATTCACCCCTCCACTTT.

This sequence joins TRBV7-6 and TRBJ2-1; D unresolved. CDR1 is SGHVS and CDR2 is FNYEAQ in the germline V gene. The CDR3 is made up of 13 amino acids. Trimming removed 5 bases at V and 3 bases at J, with 8 bases between. The CDR3 sequence is CASSPVRYNEQFF. The CDR3 DNA is TGTGCCAGCAGCCCGGTACGCTACAATGAGCAGTTCTTC.

The V gene is TRBV30, the J gene TRBJ2-7, with 12 bases aligning to TRBD2. Germline V CDR1 and CDR2: GTSNPN, SVGIG (reference sequence). V trimming: 1 base; J trimming: 5 bases; junction bases outside the gene matches: 6. This CDR3 is built from 15 residues. In nucleotides, the CDR3 is TGTGCCTGGAGTGCAACTAGCGGGAGGTTCCACGAGCAGTACTTC. It yields the protein CAWSATSGRFHEQYF.

This clone was counted a few times. V gene TRBV10-3 combines with J gene TRBJ2-7, with 14 bases aligning to TRBD2. V gave up 3 bases and J gave up 7 bases; unmatched junction bases: 11. CDR3 length: 17 residues. Germline CDR1 reads ENHRY; CDR2 reads SYGVKD. The CDR3 region has the DNA TGTGCCATCAGTGAAGGACTAGCGGGGGGACGGAGAGGGGAGCAGTACTTC. Translated: CAISEGLAGGRRGEQYF.

The V call is TRBV2, the J call TRBJ1-4; 8 bases fit TRBD1. Germline CDR1 is SNHLY and CDR2 is FYNNEI. J lost 6 bases, V lost 5 bases, and 8 bases had no gene match. This CDR3 has 15 amino acids. The CDR3 is CASSQLQGVYEKLFF. CDR3 in DNA: TGTGCCAGCAGTCAGCTACAGGGGGTGTATGAAAAACTGTTTTTT.

This clone occurred many times. The chain uses TRBV9 and TRBJ2-4; 9 bases are shared with TRBD1. Losses at the gene ends were 4 bases for V and 0 bases for J; bases not matched to a gene: 11. Germline CDR1 and CDR2: SGDLS and YYNGEE. The CDR3 is 18 amino acids. The CDR3, as DNA: TGTGCCAGCAGCTCGTCACCCGGGACAGGGATAGCCAAAAACATTCAGTACTTC. This encodes CASSSSPGTGIAKNIQYF.

This clone turned up a few times. This sequence joins TRBV7-2 and TRBJ2-3; D could derive from TRBD1 or TRBD2 (5 bases each). Between the trimmed V and J ends, which lost 3 bases and 6 bases, there was a span of 13 bases. Per germline, CDR1 SGHTA and CDR2 FQGNSA. The CDR3 has 14 residues. The CDR3 bases are TGTGCCAGCAGCTTCGGGACCCTGGGGGATACGCAGTATTTT. This translates into CASSFGTLGDTQYF. The full variable domain, its missing parts supplied by reference TRBV7-2 and TRBJ2-3, is GAGVSQSPSNKVTEKGKDVELRCDPISGHTALYWYRQSLGQGLEFLIYFQGNSAPDKSGLPSDRFSAERTGGSVSTLTIQRTQQEDSAVYLCASSFGTLGDTQYFGPGTRLTVL.

The chain couples TRBV30 to TRBJ2-7; D unresolved. V dropped 0 bases and J dropped 0 bases, with 12 bases sitting between them. The CDR3 spans 15 residues. The germline CDR1 and CDR2 sequences are GTSNPN and SVGIG (reference sequence). CDR3: CAWSVGRVLSYEQYF. CDR3 DNA: TGTGCCTGGAGTGTCGGTCGGGTTCTCTCCTACGAGCAGTACTTC. The whole variable domain, filled in from reference TRBV30 and TRBJ2-7, reads SQTIHQWPATLVQPVGSPLSLECTVEGTSNPNLYWYRQAAGRGLQLLFYSVGIGQISSEVPQNLSASRPQDRQFILSSKKLLLSDSGFYLCAWSVGRVLSYEQYFGPGTRLTVT.

The CDR3, as DNA: TGTGCCAGCGGGTTAGCGGGAGGGATAAGCTACAATGAGCAGTTCTTC. Protein product: CASGLAGGISYNEQFF. The V call is TRBV11-2, the J call TRBJ2-1, with 11 bases fitting TRBD2. This CDR3 is built from 16 residues. Losses at the gene ends were 8 bases for V and 3 bases for J; bases not matched to a gene: 9. Germline V gene lookup returns CDR1 SGHAT and CDR2 FQNNGV. The entire variable domain, with the rest obtained from reference TRBV11-2 and TRBJ2-1, is as follows: EAGVAQSPRYKIIEKRQSVAFWCNPISGHATLYWYQQILGQGPKLLIQFQNNGVVDDSQLPKDRFSAERLKGVDSTLKIQPAKLEDSAVYLCASGLAGGISYNEQFFGPGTRLTVL.

The chain couples TRBV10-3 to TRBJ1-5, with TRBD1 matching over 7 bases. CDR1 ENHRY and CDR2 SYGVKD come from the germline V gene. This CDR3 is 15 amino acids long. The V and J ends lost 5 bases and 1 base, in that order; junction bases with no gene match: 5. The CDR3 DNA is TGTGCCATCAGTCGGGACAGACCGAGCAATCAGCCCCAGCATTTT. Translating it yields CAISRDRPSNQPQHF.

This chain links TRBV7-7 with TRBJ2-3; 13 bases align to TRBD2. The CDR3 is 17 residues long. Germline assignment: CDR1 SSHAT and CDR2 FNYEAQ (reference sequence). V shed 5 bases, J shed 1 base, and the junction held 6 bases outside the gene matches. CDR3 residues: CASSHGGLAGGTDTQYF. CDR3 DNA: TGTGCCAGCAGCCACGGCGGACTAGCGGGGGGCACAGATACGCAGTATTTT.

The V call is TRBV5-1, the J call TRBJ1-1; D unclear. The CDR3 has 14 residues. Germline V CDR1 and CDR2: SGHRS, YFSETQ. V dropped 5 bases and J dropped 1 base, with 12 bases sitting between them. CDR3 sequence reads: CASREGVRNTEAFF. CDR3 DNA: TGCGCCAGCAGGGAGGGAGTTCGGAACACTGAAGCTTTCTTT.

The CDR3 DNA reads as TGTGCCAGCACCTGGGACAGGGGTAATGAAAAACTGTTTTTT. Translated: CASTWDRGNEKLFF. The chain uses TRBV6-5 and TRBJ1-4; 10 positions agree with TRBD1. V trimming: 7 bases; J trimming: 4 bases; junction bases outside the gene matches: 3. CDR1 MNHEY and CDR2 SVGAGI come from the germline V gene. This CDR3 comprises 14 residues.